The rows below give T cell receptor beta chains drawn from one sample of a study of blood T cell repertoires in COVID-19. Some clones are missing from TCRdb's copy, which holds only in-frame ones; the method was immunoSEQ multiplex PCR. The sample has around 82,000 clones, roughly 90% seen once; the top ten hold around 6%. The sample was peripheral blood. The receptors were sampled from a man older than 75 with COVID-19, enrolled during active disease. Both conserved end residues are trimmed from each CDR3.

v_call | cdr3_aa
TRBV25-1 | ASSESGQVNTGELF
TRBV5-1 | ASSLWGQVSYNEQF
TRBV2 | AGDRGYNSPLH
TRBV5-1 | ASSQPLAGGRNTDTQY
TRBV7-2 | ASSPQGANTEAF
TRBV5-4 | ASSYGTGVTDTQY
TRBV12-3/TRBV12-4 | ASSSEMNTEAF
TRBV10-3 | AITKDRGSVGNTIY
TRBV10-3 | AIKAESYEQY
TRBV6-1 | ASSEVRSGTGSHEQY
TRBV10-3 | AISPDRVYGYT
TRBV28 | ASSLVAGVGYT
TRBV9 | ASSVFSGSYNEQF
TRBV6-6 | ASSYGQPGQDGKLF
TRBV7-9 | ASSEDRVIYGYT
TRBV5-1 | ASSLEATGREKLF
TRBV6-4 | ASSVGREGGSPLH
TRBV10-2 | ASSEQGSNEKLF
TRBV9 | ASSVRNRVGYT
TRBV5-1 | ASSPPETASTDTQY
TRBV10-3 | AISDSQGGTEAF
TRBV4-3 | ASSQDWGGTEAF
TRBV2 | ASSAGDRYTEAF
TRBV4-1 | ASSQGETYTEAF
TRBV6-6 | ASIAGQGRDEQY
TRBV25-1 | ASSGAQSRTYEQY
TRBV5-1 | ASSLAPGFQETQY
TRBV24-1 | ATSDPRTGDGNTIY
TRBV9 | ASSVSPGLAGGIQETQY
TRBV4-1 | ASSRSSLNTGELF
TRBV3-1/TRBV3-2 | ASSQERTGSTDTQY
TRBV6-5 | ASSPDRLGEKLF
TRBV6-5 | ASSPSGGAAGELF
TRBV3-1/TRBV3-2 | ASQQTSGGAYEQY
TRBV5-1 | ASSSLQGGNEQF
TRBV19 | ASSKKDSYNSPLH
TRBV2 | ASSVGGADPTAVGVQY
TRBV15 | ATSFDSNQPQH
TRBV2 | ASSSFGLNTEAF
TRBV12-3/TRBV12-4 | ASSFGQGTEAF
TRBV28 | ASSLPLTGTRRLF
TRBV6-2/TRBV6-3 | ASSTPGTDYEQY
TRBV11-2 | ASSPGQSNYGYT
TRBV18 | ASSPVGENTEAF
TRBV3-1/TRBV3-2 | ASSRSGTGYSPLH
TRBV24-1 | ATSDLGEPTAAAF
TRBV3-1/TRBV3-2 | ASSQGRPTPAY
TRBV19 | ASSMEDSIYEQY
TRBV5-5 | ASSLEPTGYSPLH
TRBV25-1 | ASSEGSSGPLETGKLF
TRBV18 | ASSPGTGGRSNQPQH
TRBV5-6 | ASSPLGVGGNGPGNTIY
TRBV9 | ASSVASLNTEAF
TRBV11-2 | ASSLDLGTNNEQF
TRBV11-2 | ASSPLDTQY